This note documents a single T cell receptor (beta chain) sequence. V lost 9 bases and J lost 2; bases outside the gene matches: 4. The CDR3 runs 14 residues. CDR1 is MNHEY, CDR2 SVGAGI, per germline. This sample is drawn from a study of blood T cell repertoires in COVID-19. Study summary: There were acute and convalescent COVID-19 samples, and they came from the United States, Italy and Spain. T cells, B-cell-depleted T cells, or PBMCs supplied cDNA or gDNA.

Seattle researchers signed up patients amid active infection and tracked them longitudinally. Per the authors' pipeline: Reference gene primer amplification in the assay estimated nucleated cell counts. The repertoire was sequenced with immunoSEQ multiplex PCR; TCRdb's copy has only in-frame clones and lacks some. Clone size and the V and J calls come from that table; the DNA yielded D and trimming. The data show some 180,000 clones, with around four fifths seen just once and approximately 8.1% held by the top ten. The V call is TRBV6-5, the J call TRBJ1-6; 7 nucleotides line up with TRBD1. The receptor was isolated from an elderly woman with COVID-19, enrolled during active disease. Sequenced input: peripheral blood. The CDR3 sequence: CASRQGPYNSPLHF. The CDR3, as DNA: TGTGCCAGTAGACAGGGCCCCTATAATTCACCCCTCCACTTT.